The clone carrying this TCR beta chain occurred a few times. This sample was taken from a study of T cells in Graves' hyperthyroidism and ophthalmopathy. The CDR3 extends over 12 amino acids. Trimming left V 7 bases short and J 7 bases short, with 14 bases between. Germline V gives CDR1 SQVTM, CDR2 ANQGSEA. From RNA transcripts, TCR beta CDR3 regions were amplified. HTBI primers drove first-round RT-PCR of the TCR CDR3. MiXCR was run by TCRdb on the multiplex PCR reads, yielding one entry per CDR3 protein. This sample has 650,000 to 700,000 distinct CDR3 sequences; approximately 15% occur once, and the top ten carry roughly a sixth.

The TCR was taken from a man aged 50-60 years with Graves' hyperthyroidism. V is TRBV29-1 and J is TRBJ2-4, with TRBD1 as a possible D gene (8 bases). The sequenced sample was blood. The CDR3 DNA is TGCAGCGCAGACAGGGGAGGGAACATTCAGTACTTC. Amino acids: CSADRGGNIQYF.